This TCR beta chain was recorded in a study of shared clonotypes between healthy human individuals. Study observations and caveats: Sequencing depth was expected to influence donor clonotype sharing.

Germline CDR1 and CDR2: WNHNN and SYGVQD (reference sequence). The CDR3 extends over 16 amino acids. The J segment lost 2 bases and the V segment lost 6 bases, leaving 11 bases of the junction unmatched. To note about this clone: As yet, its antigen is unknown.

Sequenced by immunoSEQ multiplex PCR; TCRdb stores in-frame clones only, minus some. The repertoire consists of approximately 980,000 clones, with 76% occurring once and the leading ten covering about 1.5%. The receptor was derived from a young man in good health. The sample was memory CD4+ T cells sorted from blood. Described subset: CD45RA-negative fraction. This rearrangement joins TRBV10-1 to TRBJ2-3; 7 bases map to TRBD2. The chain's CDR3 is CASSGETSRNTDTQYF. The CDR3 DNA follows: TGCGCCAGCAGCGGAGAGACTAGCAGAAACACAGATACGCAGTATTTT.